The T cell receptor beta chain described here comes from a study of siplizumab effects on memory and regulatory T cells. Study-wide findings and caveats: Many proliferating CD4+ or CD8+ clones remained unclassified. Roughly 80-97% of them could not be assigned either a naive or a memory phenotype. A significant reduction in alloreactive sequences traceable to unstimulated CD4+ memory cells was produced by siplizumab. There were only a minor fraction of alloreactive clones that mapped to unstimulated subsets.

Assayed TCR templates numbered 80,000 to 100,000 for each sample. The assay was immunoSEQ multiplex PCR, and TCRdb's table has in-frame clones only and misses some. There are around 100,000 clones in the sample; 94% occur only once, and 1% to 1.5% lies in the top ten. On this clone: Its cognate antigen is unknown.

The CDR3 loop spans 18 amino acids. Germline CDR1 and CDR2: ENHRY and SYGVKD. Trimming took off 2 bases at V and 4 bases at J, with 23 bases between the two ends. This receptor was identified in a human donor in good health. What was sequenced was non-Treg CD4+ T cells sorted from blood. V and J are TRBV10-3 and TRBJ2-5; D might be TRBD1 or TRBD2, each matching 6 bases. The CDR3 sequence: CAISERSGASPGLETQYF. The CDR3 DNA reads as TGTGCCATCAGTGAGCGCTCGGGGGCTTCCCCTGGCTTAGAGACCCAGTACTTC.